This T cell receptor beta chain is drawn from a study of cytomegalovirus exposure and HLA in healthy donors. Looking at the study overall: Tens of millions of unique TCRs, all from HLA-typed donors, were included in an early release of the data.

Study findings and constraints: In a later analysis, TCR beta V- and J-gene trimming was associated with a missense DCLRE1C variant. It was taken for granted in presence/absence analyses that sequencing depth across donors was roughly uniform. In vitro testing confirmed a few CMV-associated chains as specific for CMV antigens.

With 60 Vbeta and 13 Jbeta primers, the PCR was carried out. The repertoire was sequenced with immunoSEQ multiplex PCR; TCRdb's copy has only in-frame clones and lacks some. This table holds 95,000 to 150,000 clones, 75% to 80% found once. The CDR3 sequence is 15 residues long. V shed 1 base and J 6 bases; nucleotides not matched to a gene: 2. Germline values: CDR1 SNHLY, CDR2 FYNNEI. Concerning this clone: The antigen remains undetermined.

The sequence came from a woman in her 40s in good health and CMV-seronegative. The sample comprised PBMCs. This rearrangement joins TRBV2 to TRBJ2-1; TRBD1 aligns across 11 bases. This CDR3 is CASSEGGTGGNEQFF. The CDR3 bases are TGTGCCAGCAGTGAAGGGGGGACAGGGGGCAATGAGCAGTTCTTC.